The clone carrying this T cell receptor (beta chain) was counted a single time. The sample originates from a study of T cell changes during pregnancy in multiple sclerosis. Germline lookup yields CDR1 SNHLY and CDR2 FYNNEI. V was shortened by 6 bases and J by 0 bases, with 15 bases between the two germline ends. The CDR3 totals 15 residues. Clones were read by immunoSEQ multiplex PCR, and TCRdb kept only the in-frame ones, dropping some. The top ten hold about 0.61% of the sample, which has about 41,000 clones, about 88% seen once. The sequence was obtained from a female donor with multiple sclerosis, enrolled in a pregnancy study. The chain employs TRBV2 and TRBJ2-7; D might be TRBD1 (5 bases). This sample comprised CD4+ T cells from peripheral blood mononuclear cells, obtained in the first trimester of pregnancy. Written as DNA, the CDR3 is TGTGCCAGCAGAAAGGACACCCGCGGCTCCTACGAGCAGTACTTC. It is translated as CASRKDTRGSYEQYF.